This T cell receptor (beta chain) originates from a study of shared clonotypes between healthy human individuals. Study summary: A few men and a couple of women, aged 18 to 49, were donors.

Points on this clone: No antigen is known for it. The same CDR3 is also encoded by other DNA sequences in this sample.

Produced via immunoSEQ multiplex PCR; TCRdb's table is partial and in-frame only. The table has a few million clones, around 90% seen once. Germline CDR1 is MNHNS and CDR2 is SASEGT. V shed 2 bases and J shed 4 bases, with 6 bases lying between them. CDR3 length equals 12 residues. Regarding the study as a whole: With a few donors compared, roughly 5% of naive CD4 clonotypes were shared.

The sequence derives from a young man in good health. V and J are TRBV6-1 and TRBJ2-7, with a weak D call TRBD1 (5 bases). The sample taken for sequencing was naive CD4+ T cells sorted from blood. Subset reported: CD45RA+ positively selected. The CDR3 nucleotides read TGTGCCAGCAGTGAACAGGGTTACGAGCAGTACTTC. This translates into CASSEQGYEQYF.